Listed below are T cell receptor beta chains from one sample, sequenced in a study of cytomegalovirus exposure and HLA in healthy donors. The data were produced by immunoSEQ multiplex PCR, yet TCRdb's version contains in-frame clones alone and is incomplete. The sample carries roughly 180,000 clones, approximately 77% recorded once. Input material: PBMCs. These receptors were obtained from a female donor in good health and CMV-seronegative. Both conserved end residues are part of each CDR3. A D gene is named only where the DNA matches it firmly. Some rows mark clone size as missing; the rest say once, few, many or name a class of expanded clone.

NA	TRBV7-6	NA	TRBJ2-2	CASSSSYTGELFF	TGTGCCAGCAGCTCGTCCTACACCGGGGAGCTGTTTTTT
NA	TRBV7-2	TRBD1	TRBJ1-1	CASSIYRGTEAFF	TGTGCCAGCAGCATCTACAGGGGAACTGAAGCTTTCTTT
NA	TRBV27	TRBD1	TRBJ2-7	CASGYPTGYHEQYF	TGTGCCAGCGGCTATCCGACAGGGTACCACGAGCAGTACTTC
NA	TRBV19	NA	TRBJ2-3	CATNSQGAWADTQYF	TGTGCCACCAACTCGCAGGGTGCTTGGGCAGATACGCAGTATTTT
NA	TRBV6-1	NA	TRBJ1-4	CASSDAGYNEKLFF	TGTGCCAGCAGTGATGCGGGCTACAATGAAAAACTGTTTTTT
NA	TRBV27	TRBD1	TRBJ1-2	CASSYLGTGRGGYTF	TGTGCCAGCAGTTACCTCGGGACAGGCCGAGGGGGCTACACCTTC
NA	TRBV7-2	TRBD1	TRBJ2-1	CASSPRTGEGEQFF	TGTGCCAGCAGCCCGAGGACAGGGGAGGGTGAGCAGTTCTTC
NA	TRBV7-2	NA	TRBJ2-2	CASSLVQNTGELFF	TGTGCCAGCAGCTTAGTTCAGAACACCGGGGAGCTGTTTTTT
few	TRBV18	NA	TRBJ2-5	CASSPPAGPGGQYF	TGTGCCAGCTCACCACCCGCGGGGCCTGGGGGCCAGTACTTC
NA	TRBV5-6	NA	TRBJ2-7	CASSLGPGGEQYF	TGTGCCAGCAGCTTGGGGCCGGGCGGGGAGCAGTACTTC
few	TRBV6-4	TRBD1	TRBJ1-2	CASRGGSTGDSYTF	TGTGCCAGCAGAGGGGGCAGCACGGGGGATAGCTACACCTTC
NA	TRBV6-5	NA	TRBJ1-1	CASSYEENTEAFF	TGTGCCAGCAGTTACGAGGAGAACACTGAAGCTTTCTTT
NA	TRBV30	NA	TRBJ1-2	CACPFGGYGYTF	TGTGCCTGCCCTTTCGGAGGGTATGGCTACACCTTC
few	TRBV9	NA	TRBJ2-5	CASSVQGREETQYF	TGTGCCAGCAGCGTCCAGGGTAGAGAAGAGACCCAGTACTTC
NA	TRBV23-1	TRBD1	TRBJ2-2	CASSLPDRGKAGELFF	TGCGCCAGCAGTCTCCCGGACAGGGGAAAGGCCGGGGAGCTGTTTTTT
few	TRBV6-4	NA	TRBJ2-3	CASSASGTDTQYF	TGTGCCAGCAGTGCAAGCGGGACAGATACGCAGTATTTT
few	TRBV25-1	NA	TRBJ1-2	CASSSGVSGGGYTF	TGTGCCAGCAGCTCAGGGGTTTCGGGCGGTGGCTACACCTTC
NA	TRBV6-1	NA	TRBJ1-5	CASRQVNNQPQHF	TGTGCCAGTCGACAGGTTAATAATCAGCCCCAGCATTTT
few	TRBV20-1	NA	TRBJ2-7	CSATTDYEQYF	TGCAGTGCTACGACAGATTACGAGCAGTACTTC
NA	TRBV7-2	TRBD2	TRBJ2-7	CASSLGDSAGGYEQYF	TGTGCCAGCAGCTTAGGGGACTCGGCGGGGGGCTACGAGCAGTACTTC
NA	TRBV4-3	TRBD1	TRBJ1-2	CASSQDLAGGRGYTF	TGCGCCAGCAGCCAAGATCTTGCAGGGGGCCGGGGCTACACCTTC
NA	TRBV5-1	TRBD1	TRBJ1-1	CASTGTGGATEAFF	TGCGCCAGCACCGGGACAGGTGGGGCCACTGAAGCTTTCTTT
NA	TRBV7-9	NA	TRBJ2-2	CASSWTTNTGELFF	TGTGCCAGCAGCTGGACAACGAACACCGGGGAGCTGTTTTTT
NA	TRBV6-6	TRBD1	TRBJ2-7	CASSYSGTVIDEQYF	TGTGCCAGCAGTTACTCAGGGACAGTCATCGACGAGCAGTACTTC
NA	TRBV7-8	NA	TRBJ1-5	CASSSRGAANQPQHF	TGTGCCAGCAGCTCGCGGGGGGCAGCTAATCAGCCCCAGCATTTT
NA	TRBV6-6	TRBD1	TRBJ2-2	CASGRTGGDTGELFF	TGTGCCAGCGGAAGGACAGGGGGCGACACCGGGGAGCTGTTTTTT
few	TRBV7-2	NA	TRBJ1-5	CASSSAGRSGPQHF	TGTGCCAGCAGCTCCGCCGGGCGGAGCGGGCCCCAGCATTTT
few	TRBV7-9	NA	TRBJ2-2	CASSLWSITGELFF	TGTGCCAGCAGCTTATGGTCTATTACCGGGGAGCTGTTTTTT
NA	TRBV15	TRBD1	TRBJ1-1	CATSGGQSTEAFF	TGTGCCACCAGCGGGGGACAGAGCACTGAAGCTTTCTTT
NA	TRBV14	NA	TRBJ2-7	CASRPDRPPYEQYF	TGTGCCAGCAGACCGGACAGACCCCCCTACGAGCAGTACTTC
NA	TRBV5-1	TRBD1	TRBJ2-7	CASSLDGTGRPYEQYF	TGCGCCAGCAGCTTGGATGGGACAGGGCGTCCCTACGAGCAGTACTTC
NA	TRBV7-2	NA	TRBJ2-6	CASSTGLRGANGLTF	TGTGCCAGCTCCACTGGGCTCAGGGGGGCCAACGGCCTGACTTTC
NA	TRBV9	NA	TRBJ2-5	CASSSSDQETQYF	TGTGCCAGCAGTTCCTCGGACCAAGAGACCCAGTACTTC
NA	TRBV2	NA	TRBJ1-3	CASSARFMTGNTIYF	TGTGCCAGCAGTGCCCGATTCATGACAGGAAACACCATATATTTT
few	TRBV10-3	TRBD2	TRBJ2-3	CAISEGLAGGADTQYF	TGTGCCATCAGTGAGGGCCTGGCGGGGGGGGCAGATACGCAGTATTTT
NA	TRBV7-6	NA	TRBJ1-5	CASGERPGDQPQHF	TGTGCCAGCGGCGAGAGGCCCGGGGATCAGCCCCAGCATTTT
NA	TRBV9	NA	TRBJ1-1	CASSVAEGTRAFF	TGTGCCAGCAGCGTAGCGGAAGGGACTAGAGCTTTCTTT
few	TRBV14	NA	TRBJ2-6	CASSQDPVGANVLTF	TGTGCCAGCAGCCAAGATCCCGTGGGGGCCAACGTCCTGACTTTC
NA	TRBV28	TRBD2	TRBJ2-1	CASSFIVLAGVYNEQFF	TGTGCCAGCAGTTTTATCGTACTAGCGGGAGTCTACAATGAGCAGTTCTTC
NA	TRBV4-2	TRBD2	TRBJ2-5	CASSSRTSGQETQYF	TGTGCCAGCAGCTCCCGAACTAGCGGACAAGAGACCCAGTACTTC